This entry lists 16 T cell receptor beta chains sequenced from one sample in a study of blood T cell repertoires in COVID-19. Sequencing was performed with immunoSEQ multiplex PCR; in TCRdb, only in-frame clones are kept and a portion is missing. This table has around 250,000 clones, around 82% appearing once. Sequencing input: PBMCs or T cells enriched from blood (not recorded which). These receptors were obtained from a man aged 50 to 60 who had recovered from COVID-19.

The chain links TRBV6-1 to TRBJ1-4, with D possibly TRBD1 on 6 matching bases. Germline CDR1 is MNHNS and CDR2 is SASEGT. Trimming shortened V by 0 bases and J by 5 bases, and 10 bases separated the two germline ends. The CDR3 length is 15 residues. In nucleotides, the CDR3 is TGTGCCAGCAGTGAAGCATGGGGGCCCAATGAAAAACTGTTTTTT. Translation: CASSEAWGPNEKLFF.

This clone came up a few times. The chain combines TRBV5-3 with TRBJ2-7; D remains unclear. TRBV5-3 is marked as an open reading frame, function uncertain. The CDR3 is 14 amino acids. Trimming removed 2 bases from V and 5 bases from J, with 14 bases in between. The CDR3 bases are TGTGCCAGAAGCTTCAGGAAGGATGGCGACGAGCAGTACTTC. It is translated as CARSFRKDGDEQYF.

J is TRBJ1-2 and V is TRBV5-1; 8 bases line up with TRBD1. The junction had 7 bases not matched to a gene; V was cut back by 4 bases and J by 5 bases. The germline V gene encodes CDR1 SGHRS and CDR2 YFSETQ. There are 14 residues in the CDR3. The CDR3 sequence is CASSGTGGGYGYTF. The CDR3 nucleotides are TGCGCCAGCAGCGGCACAGGGGGAGGGTATGGCTACACCTTC.

This clone occurred a few times. V is TRBV28 and J is TRBJ1-5; 7 nucleotides align to TRBD1. V dropped 4 bases and J dropped 3; count of bases not matched to a gene: 3. The germline V gene encodes CDR1 MDHEN and CDR2 SYDVKM. The CDR3 runs to 14 residues. CDR3 amino acids: CASSSGGPNQPQHF. In DNA, the CDR3 is TGTGCCAGCAGTTCAGGGGGGCCCAATCAGCCCCAGCATTTT.

The chain has TRBV5-1 and TRBJ1-1, with D perhaps matching TRBD1 (6 bases). Germline V gene lookup returns CDR1 SGHRS and CDR2 YFSETQ. The germline V and J ends were trimmed by 4 bases and 5 bases, with 12 bases remaining between them. This CDR3 comprises 13 residues. CDR3 sequence (DNA): TGCGCCAGCAGCCCGGACAGTTGGACTGAAGCTTTCTTT. It translates to CASSPDSWTEAFF.

The table lists this clone with a count of one. V is TRBV7-9 and J is TRBJ2-2, with unresolved D. The CDR3 has 14 residues. Germline values: CDR1 SEHNR, CDR2 FQNEAQ (reference sequence). V dropped 3 bases and J dropped 3 bases, with 8 bases sitting between them. As DNA, the CDR3 is TGTGCCAGCAGCTTCGACACGTACACCGGGGAGCTGTTTTTT. It encodes CASSFDTYTGELFF.

The rearrangement joins TRBV28 to TRBJ1-5; the D gene is possibly TRBD1 (5 bases). Trimming removed 6 bases from V and 7 bases from J, with 13 bases in between. The CDR3 is 13 residues long. Germline V lookup: CDR1 MDHEN, CDR2 SYDVKM. DNA for the CDR3: TGTGCCAGCAGAAACCCGACAGTGCAGCCCCAGCATTTT. This translates into CASRNPTVQPQHF.

The V call is TRBV5-1, the J call TRBJ2-7; D gene unclear. The CDR3 consists of 16 residues. Trimming cost V 0 bases and J 4 bases, with 17 bases left between them. Germline lookup yields CDR1 SGHRS and CDR2 YFSETQ. The CDR3 loop reads CASSLASANSLYEQYF. As DNA, the CDR3 is TGCGCCAGCAGCTTGGCCTCAGCGAATTCATTGTACGAGCAGTACTTC.

J is TRBJ1-2 and V is TRBV6-5; possible D gene TRBD1, 5 bases. The germline CDR1 and CDR2 sequences are MNHEY and SVGAGI. The CDR3 is made up of 15 amino acids. Trimming took 6 bases from V and 2 from J, leaving 16 bases between them. The CDR3 DNA sequence: TGTGCCAGCAGCTCAGCTAGACAGCTGAACTATGGCTACACCTTC. Amino acids: CASSSARQLNYGYTF.

The rearrangement links TRBV18 to TRBJ2-1; a weak D match, TRBD2 (6 bases). CDR1 KGHSH and CDR2 LQKENI come from the germline V gene. The V end lost 4 bases, the J end lost 5 bases, and 24 bases lay between the germline ends. There are 18 residues in the CDR3. The CDR3, as DNA: TGTGCCAGCTCACTCTCGGGCCTGAACCCCGGGACTCACAATGAGCAGTTCTTC. It specifies CASSLSGLNPGTHNEQFF.

This clone was observed a single time. The chain joins TRBV9 to TRBJ2-1, with a weak D call TRBD2 (6 bases). This CDR3 contains 15 residues. The germline V and J ends were trimmed by 3 bases and 0 bases, with 10 bases remaining between them. In germline, CDR1 is SGDLS, CDR2 YYNGEE. Here the CDR3 DNA reads TGTGCCAGCAGCGCGCGGGGAAACTCCTACAATGAGCAGTTCTTC. This sequence encodes CASSARGNSYNEQFF.

The chain recombines TRBV24-1 with TRBJ1-5, with unresolved D. V was trimmed by 5 bases and J by 0 bases, leaving 7 bases between them. This CDR3 comprises 14 residues. Germline V gene data show CDR1 as KGHDR and CDR2 as SFDVKD. CDR3: CATSATNSNQPQHF. CDR3 bases: TGTGCCACCAGTGCCACAAATAGCAATCAGCCCCAGCATTTT.

CDR3 region: CASSLGTDGGTEAFF. For the CDR3, the DNA is TGTGCCAGCAGCTTGGGGACCGACGGCGGGACTGAAGCTTTCTTT. The chain uses TRBV5-5 and TRBJ1-1; no clear D. Germline CDR1 reads SGHKS; CDR2 reads YYEKEE (reference sequence). The CDR3 has 15 residues. V lost 0 bases to trimming and J lost 5 bases, with 14 bases between them.

This clone was seen a handful of times. The chain uses TRBV7-8 and TRBJ1-1, with 7 bases matching TRBD1. The CDR3 contains 12 residues. Germline lookup yields CDR1 SGHVS and CDR2 FQNEAQ. J lost 8 bases, V lost 5 bases, and 5 bases had no gene match. The CDR3 DNA sequence: TGTGCCAGCAGCCGTCGACAGGGAGAAGCTTTCTTT. Translated, it gives CASSRRQGEAFF.

This sequence joins TRBV7-9 and TRBJ2-1, with 11 bases matching TRBD2. Germline loops: CDR1 SEHNR, CDR2 FQNEAQ (reference sequence). The CDR3 has 15 residues. With 4 bases clipped from V and 5 bases from J, the junction kept 4 bases outside the gene matches. The CDR3 spells CASSSLAGADNEQFF. In nucleotides, the CDR3 is TGTGCCAGCAGCTCACTAGCGGGGGCAGACAATGAGCAGTTCTTC. Full variable domain (missing parts from reference TRBV7-9 and TRBJ2-1): DTGVSQNPRHKITKRGQNVTFRCDPISEHNRLYWYRQTLGQGPEFLTYFQNEAQLEKSRLLSDRFSAERPKGSFSTLEIQRTEQGDSAMYLCASSSLAGADNEQFFGPGTRLTVL.

The rearrangement links TRBV24-1 to TRBJ1-1, with TRBD1 as a possible D gene (5 bases). Germline CDR1 reads KGHDR; CDR2 reads SFDVKD. Trimming took off 7 bases at V and 0 bases at J, with 11 bases between the two ends. The CDR3 covers 14 residues. Written as DNA, the CDR3 is TGTGCCACCAGGGGGGGTAGCATGAACACTGAAGCTTTCTTT. This sequence encodes CATRGGSMNTEAFF.